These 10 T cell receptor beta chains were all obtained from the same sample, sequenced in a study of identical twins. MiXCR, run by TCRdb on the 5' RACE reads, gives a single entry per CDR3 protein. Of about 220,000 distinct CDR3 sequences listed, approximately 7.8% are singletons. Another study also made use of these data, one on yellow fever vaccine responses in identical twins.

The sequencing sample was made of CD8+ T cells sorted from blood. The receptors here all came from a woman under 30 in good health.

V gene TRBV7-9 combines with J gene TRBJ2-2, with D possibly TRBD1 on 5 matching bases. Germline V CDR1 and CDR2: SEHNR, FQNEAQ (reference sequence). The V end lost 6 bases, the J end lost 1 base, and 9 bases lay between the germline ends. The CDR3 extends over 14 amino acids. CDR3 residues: CASSPQGNTGELFF. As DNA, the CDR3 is TGTGCCAGCAGTCCTCAGGGGAACACCGGGGAGCTGTTTTTT.

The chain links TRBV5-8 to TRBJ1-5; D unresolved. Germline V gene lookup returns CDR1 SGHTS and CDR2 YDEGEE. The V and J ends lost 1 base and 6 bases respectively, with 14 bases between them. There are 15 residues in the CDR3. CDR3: CASSLYRAGTQPQHF. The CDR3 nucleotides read TGTGCCAGCAGCTTGTATCGTGCGGGCACTCAGCCCCAGCATTTT.

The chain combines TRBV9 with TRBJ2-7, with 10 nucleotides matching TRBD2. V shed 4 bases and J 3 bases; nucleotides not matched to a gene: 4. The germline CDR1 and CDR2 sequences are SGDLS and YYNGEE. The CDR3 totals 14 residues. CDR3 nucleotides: TGTGCCAGCAGCCCGGGACTAGCGATCTACGAGCAGTACTTC. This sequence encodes CASSPGLAIYEQYF.

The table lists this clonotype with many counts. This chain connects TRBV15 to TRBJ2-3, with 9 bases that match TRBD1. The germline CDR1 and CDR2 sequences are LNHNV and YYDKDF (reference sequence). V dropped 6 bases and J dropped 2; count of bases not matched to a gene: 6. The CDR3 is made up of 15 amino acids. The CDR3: CATRKGQGTTDTQYF. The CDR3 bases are TGTGCCACCAGGAAAGGACAGGGGACCACAGATACGCAGTATTTT.

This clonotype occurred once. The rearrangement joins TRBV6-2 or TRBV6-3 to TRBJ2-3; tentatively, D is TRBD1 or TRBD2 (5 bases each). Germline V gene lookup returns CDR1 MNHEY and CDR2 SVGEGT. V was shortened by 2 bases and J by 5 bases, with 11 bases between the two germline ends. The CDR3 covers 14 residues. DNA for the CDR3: TGTGCCAGCAGTTACGTCGGGGCAAGAGATACGCAGTATTTT. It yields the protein CASSYVGARDTQYF.

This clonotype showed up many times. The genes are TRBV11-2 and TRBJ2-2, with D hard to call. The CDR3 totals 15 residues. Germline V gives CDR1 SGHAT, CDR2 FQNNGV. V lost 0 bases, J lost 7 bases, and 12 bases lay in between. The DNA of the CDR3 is TGTGCCAGCAGCTTAGAATCCGAGTTTATCGGGGAGCTGTTTTTT. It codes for CASSLESEFIGELFF.

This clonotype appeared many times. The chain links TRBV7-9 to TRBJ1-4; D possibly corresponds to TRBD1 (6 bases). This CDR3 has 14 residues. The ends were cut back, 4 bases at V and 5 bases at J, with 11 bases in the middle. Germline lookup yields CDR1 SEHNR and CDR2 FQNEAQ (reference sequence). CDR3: CASSYDRNNEKLFF. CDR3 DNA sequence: TGTGCCAGCAGCTACGACAGGAACAATGAAAAACTGTTTTTT.

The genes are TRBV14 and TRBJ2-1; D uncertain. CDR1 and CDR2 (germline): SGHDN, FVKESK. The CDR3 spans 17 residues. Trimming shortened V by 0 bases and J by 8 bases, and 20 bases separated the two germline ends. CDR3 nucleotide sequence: TGTGCCAGCAGCCAAGATCCCGATGCTCCCCACAATGATGAGCAGTTCTTC. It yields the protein CASSQDPDAPHNDEQFF.

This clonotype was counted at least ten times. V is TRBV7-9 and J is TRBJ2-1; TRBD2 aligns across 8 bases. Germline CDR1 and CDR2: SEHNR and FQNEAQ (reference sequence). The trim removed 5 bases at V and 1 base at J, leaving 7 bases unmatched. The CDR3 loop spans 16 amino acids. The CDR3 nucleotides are TGTGCCAGCAGCCCTGGCGGGGGGTCTTCCTACAATGAGCAGTTCTTC. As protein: CASSPGGGSSYNEQFF.

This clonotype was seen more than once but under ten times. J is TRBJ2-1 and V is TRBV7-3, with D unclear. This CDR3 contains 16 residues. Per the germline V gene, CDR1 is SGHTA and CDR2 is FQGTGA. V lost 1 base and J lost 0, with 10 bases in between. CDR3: CASSLSALSSYNEQFF. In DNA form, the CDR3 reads TGTGCCAGCAGCTTAAGTGCCCTTAGCTCCTACAATGAGCAGTTCTTC.